This T cell receptor beta chain was found in a study of blood T cells in healthy people across ages. A second PCR of roughly 7 to 11 cycles used a sample-barcoded 5' primer and a J-beta primer mix. All cDNA molecules were each tagged by a template-switch adaptor with 12 random nucleotides. Each CDR3 protein gets one entry after TCRdb re-called the 5' RACE reads with MiXCR. The sample comprises about 650,000 distinct CDR3 sequences, around 52% of which are singletons, and approximately 12% rests with the top ten. About this clonotype: A much larger clone lies one base from this, so it may be a read error.

Germline-derived CDR1 and CDR2 are SGHRS and YFSETQ. With V trimmed by 4 bases and J by 4 bases, 9 bases remained unmatched. This CDR3 region has 15 residues. Material: blood. The rearrangement uses TRBV5-1 and TRBJ2-7; 9 nucleotides match TRBD1. This receptor was obtained from a woman over 75 in good health. The CDR3: CASSPTGGFSYEQYF. DNA for the CDR3: TGCGCCAGCAGCCCGACAGGGGGTTTTTCGTACGAGCAGTACTTC.